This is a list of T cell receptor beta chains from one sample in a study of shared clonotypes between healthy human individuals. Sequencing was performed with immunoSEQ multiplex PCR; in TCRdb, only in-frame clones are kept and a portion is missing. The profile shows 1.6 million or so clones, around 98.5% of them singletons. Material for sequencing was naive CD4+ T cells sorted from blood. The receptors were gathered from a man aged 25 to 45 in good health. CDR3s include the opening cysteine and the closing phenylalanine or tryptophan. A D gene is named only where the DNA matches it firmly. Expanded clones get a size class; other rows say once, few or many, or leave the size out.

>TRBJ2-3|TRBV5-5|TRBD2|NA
TGTGCCAGCACCGCGACAGGGACTAGCGGGAGATGGGAAGATACGCAGTATTTT
CASTATGTSGRWEDTQYF
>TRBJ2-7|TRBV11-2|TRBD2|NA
TGTGCCAGCAGCTTTAGCGGGAACCCCTACGAGCAGTACTTC
CASSFSGNPYEQYF
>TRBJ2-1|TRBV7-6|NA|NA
TGTGCCAGCAGCCTGCAGGGGCAGACCTACAATGAGCAGTTCTTC
CASSLQGQTYNEQFF
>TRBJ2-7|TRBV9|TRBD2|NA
TGTGCCAGCAGCGTAGCTGCGGGGGTAGAAAGCTACGAGCAGTACTTC
CASSVAAGVESYEQYF
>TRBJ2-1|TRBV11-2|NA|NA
TGTGCCAGCAGCTGGCAACTTGGAGGCTCCTACAATGAGCAGTTCTTC
CASSWQLGGSYNEQFF
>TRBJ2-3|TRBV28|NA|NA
TGTGCCAGCATGAGGACCCCGGGACGCACAGATACGCAGTATTTT
CASMRTPGRTDTQYF
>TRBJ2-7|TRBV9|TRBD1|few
TGTGCCAGCAGCAGGGACAGAGCCTACGAGCAGTACTTC
CASSRDRAYEQYF
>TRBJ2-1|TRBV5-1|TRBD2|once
TGCGCCAGCAGGGCGGGGACTAGCGGGAGTTATGAGCAGTTCTTC
CASRAGTSGSYEQFF
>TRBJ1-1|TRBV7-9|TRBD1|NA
TGTGCCAGCAGCTCGGCCGGGACAGGGGCCACCACTTTCTTT
CASSSAGTGATTFF
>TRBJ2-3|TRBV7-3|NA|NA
TGTGCCAGCAGCTTAGGCCAGCGTAGCACAGATACGCAGTATTTT
CASSLGQRSTDTQYF
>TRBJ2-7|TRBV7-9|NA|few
TGTGGCCTCACCCGGGACTACGAGCAGTACTTC
CGLTRDYEQYF
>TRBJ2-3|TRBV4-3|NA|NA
TGCGCCAGCAGCCCCACGACGGTTCGAACTACAGATACGCAGTATTTT
CASSPTTVRTTDTQYF
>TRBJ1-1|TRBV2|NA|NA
TGTGCCACCCGCCGAATGAACACTGAAGCTTTCTTT
CATRRMNTEAFF
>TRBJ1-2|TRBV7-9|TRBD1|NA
TGTGCCAGCAGCGCAGTGACAGGGTCCCTCTATGGCTACACCTTC
CASSAVTGSLYGYTF
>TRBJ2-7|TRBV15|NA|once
TGTGCCACCAGCAGAGTACAGTTCTACGAGCAGTACTTC
CATSRVQFYEQYF
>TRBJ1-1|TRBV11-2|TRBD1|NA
TGTGCCAGCAGCAAAGGACAGGGCCCTTTGGGCTTT
CASSKGQGPLGF
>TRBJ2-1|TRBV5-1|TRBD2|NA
TGCGCCAGCAGCCGTAGGACTAGCGGGAGTTCCTACAATGAGCAGTTCTTC
CASSRRTSGSSYNEQFF
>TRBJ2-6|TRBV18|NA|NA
TGTGCCAGCTACCCATTCTCTGGGGCCAACGTCCTGACTTTC
CASYPFSGANVLTF
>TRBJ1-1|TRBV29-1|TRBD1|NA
TGCAGCGCGGGACAGGGAATCACTGAAGCTTTCTTT
CSAGQGITEAFF
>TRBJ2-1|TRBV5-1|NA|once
TGCGCCAGCAGCTTGCTCGATGGGACTGGATACAATGAGCAGTTCTTC
CASSLLDGTGYNEQFF
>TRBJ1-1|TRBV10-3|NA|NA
TGTGCCATCTTGGCCAGGGAGGGCACTGAAGCTTTCTTT
CAILAREGTEAFF
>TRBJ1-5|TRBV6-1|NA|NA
TGTGCCAGCAGTGACAGGGCCCATCAGCCCCAGCATTTT
CASSDRAHQPQHF
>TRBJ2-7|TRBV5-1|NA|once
TGCGCCAGCAGCTTGACTCACAGCCTGATCTACGAGCAGTACTTC
CASSLTHSLIYEQYF
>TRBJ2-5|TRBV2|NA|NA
TGTGCCACCGAGGGGGAGATCGGGGAGACCCAGTACTTC
CATEGEIGETQYF
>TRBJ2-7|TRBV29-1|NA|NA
TGCAGCGTTGAGCTAACTAGTAACTACGAGCAGTACTTC
CSVELTSNYEQYF
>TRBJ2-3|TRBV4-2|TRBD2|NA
TGTGCCAGCAGCCCCAGCTTTCTAGCGGGGACAACAGATACGCAGTATTTT
CASSPSFLAGTTDTQYF
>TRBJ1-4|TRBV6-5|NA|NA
TGTGCCAGCCGCCCAGGTTCTGCTAATGAAAAACTGTTTTTT
CASRPGSANEKLFF
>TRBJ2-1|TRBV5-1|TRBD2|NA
TGCGCCAGCAGCTTCCTGTCGGGAGCTAGCGGGAACTACAATGAGCAGTTCTTC
CASSFLSGASGNYNEQFF
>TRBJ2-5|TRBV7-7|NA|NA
TGTGCCAGCAGCCCCGGACCCATGGGGGGGACCCAGTACTTC
CASSPGPMGGTQYF
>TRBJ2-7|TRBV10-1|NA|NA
TGCGCCAGCAGTGAATATATAGGGGCCACCTACGAGCAGTACTTC
CASSEYIGATYEQYF
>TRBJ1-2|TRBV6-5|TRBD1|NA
TGTGCCAGCAGTTACTTCGGGACAGGGGTGGATGGCTACACCTTC
CASSYFGTGVDGYTF
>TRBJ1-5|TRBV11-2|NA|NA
TGTGCCAGCAGCCAAGGGACAAGCAATCAGCCCCAGCATTTT
CASSQGTSNQPQHF
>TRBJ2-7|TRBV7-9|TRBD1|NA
TGTGCCAGCAGCTCCCCATCCAGGACAGGGTTCCACGAGCAGTACTTC
CASSSPSRTGFHEQYF
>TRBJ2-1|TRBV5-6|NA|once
TGTGCCAGCAGCCCGAGGACAGCCTACAATGAGCAGTTCTTC
CASSPRTAYNEQFF
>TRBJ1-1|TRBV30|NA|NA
TGTGCCTGGAGTGTGGGCGTGAACACTGAAGCTTTCTTT
CAWSVGVNTEAFF
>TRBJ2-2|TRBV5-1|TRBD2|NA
TGCGCCAGCAGCTTGGCCGTGGTAGCGGGAAGGCGGACCGGGGAGCTGTTTTTT
CASSLAVVAGRRTGELFF
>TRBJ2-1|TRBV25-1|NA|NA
TGTGCCAGCTCCGGGACACCCTACAATGAGCAGTTCTTC
CASSGTPYNEQFF
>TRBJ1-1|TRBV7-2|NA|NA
TGTGCCAGCAGCTTCAGAATGAACACTGAAGCTTTCTTT
CASSFRMNTEAFF
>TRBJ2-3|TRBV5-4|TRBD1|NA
TGTGCCAGCAGCATGCGGACAGGCGGCACGCAGTATTTT
CASSMRTGGTQYF
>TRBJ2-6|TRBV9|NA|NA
TGTGCCAGCAGCGGACCCCCGGGGAGATCTGGGGCCAACGTCCTGACTTTC
CASSGPPGRSGANVLTF
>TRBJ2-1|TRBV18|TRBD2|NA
TGTGCCAGCTCACCCCAGCGGGAAGCGGGAGTAAGGGATGAGCAGTTCTTC
CASSPQREAGVRDEQFF
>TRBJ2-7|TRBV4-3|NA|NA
TGCGCCAGCAGCCAGGTACAGGGCCCGCAGTACTTC
CASSQVQGPQYF
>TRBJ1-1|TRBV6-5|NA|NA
TGTGCCAGCAACCGAAATGGGGGAGCTTTCTTT
CASNRNGGAFF
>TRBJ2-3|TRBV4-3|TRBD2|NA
TGCGCCAGCAGCCAAACCTTAGCGGGAGGGCTCACAGATACGCAGTATTTT
CASSQTLAGGLTDTQYF
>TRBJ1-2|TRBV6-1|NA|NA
TGTGCCAGCAGTGAATTGACAGCTAACTATGGCTACACCTTC
CASSELTANYGYTF
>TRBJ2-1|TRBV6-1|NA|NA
TGTGCCAGCAGTGAAATGGCGGCCACCTACAATGAGCAGTTCTTC
CASSEMAATYNEQFF
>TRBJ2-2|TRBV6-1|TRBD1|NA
TGTGCCAGCAGCCCGGGACAGTCCGGGGAGCTGTTTTTT
CASSPGQSGELFF
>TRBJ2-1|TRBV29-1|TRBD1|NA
TGCAGCGTTGAACCGGGACAGGGGAACTACAATGAGCAGTTCTTC
CSVEPGQGNYNEQFF
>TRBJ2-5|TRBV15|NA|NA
TGTGCCACCCAGGAGCAAGAGACCCAGTACTTC
CATQEQETQYF
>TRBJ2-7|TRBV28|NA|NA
TGTGCCAGCAGTCCCGACCCGGCTAGACACGAGCAGTACTTC
CASSPDPARHEQYF
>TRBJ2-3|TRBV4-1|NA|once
TGCGCCAGCAGCCAAGAGAAACAGGGATCGGCAGCCGATACGCAGTATTTT
CASSQEKQGSAADTQYF
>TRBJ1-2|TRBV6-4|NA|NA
TGTGCCAGCAGTCCCGACAGGATCTCTAACTATGGCTACACCTTC
CASSPDRISNYGYTF
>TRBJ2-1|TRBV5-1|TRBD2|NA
TGCGCCAGCAGCTTGGCCCGAATAGCGGGTCCGGATGAGCAGTTCTTC
CASSLARIAGPDEQFF
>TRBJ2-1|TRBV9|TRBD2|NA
TGTGCCAGCAGCGTATACGGAATAGGGACTAGCGGATACAATGAGCAGTTCTTC
CASSVYGIGTSGYNEQFF